The 26 T cell receptor beta chains given below trace back to one sample, sequenced in a study of T cell responses to AZD1222 COVID-19 vaccine. Data came from immunoSEQ multiplex PCR; TCRdb stores just in-frame clones and leaves some out. The sample has tens of thousands of clones, about 88% seen once. The source was peripheral blood, collected on day 0 of AZD1222 vaccination. These receptor sequences come from an adult in good health.

This chain links TRBV2 with TRBJ2-7; D is ambiguous. V was trimmed by 8 bases and J by 2 bases, leaving 7 bases between them. Germline V gene data show CDR1 as SNHLY and CDR2 as FYNNEI. The CDR3 is 11 amino acids. CDR3 amino acids: CASVLTYEQYF. The CDR3 DNA is TGTGCCAGCGTCCTAACCTACGAGCAGTACTTC.

The V gene is TRBV11-2, the J gene TRBJ1-2, with TRBD1 matching 8 bases. Unmatched junction bases numbered 5, after V lost 5 bases and J lost 0 bases. This CDR3 contains 15 residues. CDR1 and CDR2 from the germline V gene are SGHAT and FQNNGV. CDR3 in amino acids: CASSILGQANYGYTF. The DNA of the CDR3 is TGTGCCAGCAGCATCTTGGGACAGGCTAACTATGGCTACACCTTC.

The chain joins TRBV10-1 to TRBJ2-2; TRBD2 aligns across 13 bases. This CDR3 comprises 20 residues. The J segment lost 1 base and the V segment lost 0 bases, leaving 8 bases of the junction unmatched. Per germline, CDR1 WNHNN and CDR2 SYGVQD (reference sequence). The CDR3 DNA follows: TGCGCCAGCAGTGAGTCTCCGAGACTAGCGGGAGGATTGAACACCGGGGAGCTGTTTTTT. Its translation: CASSESPRLAGGLNTGELFF.

This chain links TRBV29-1 with TRBJ2-1, with 8 bases aligning to TRBD1. J gave up 8 bases and V 4 bases, and 10 bases lay outside the gene matches. Germline V gives CDR1 SQVTM, CDR2 ANQGSEA. The CDR3 runs 14 residues. The CDR3 reads CSVVGRGRLDEQFF. The CDR3 DNA follows: TGCAGCGTTGTAGGCAGGGGGCGTCTGGATGAGCAGTTCTTC.

The V and J genes are TRBV5-1 and TRBJ2-3; D is uncertain. V was pared by 0 bases and J by 3 bases, with 11 bases between. Germline V gene sequence: CDR1 SGHRS, CDR2 YFSETQ. The CDR3 covers 15 residues. The DNA for the CDR3 is TGCGCCAGCAGCTTGGTGGAGATTCGTACAGATACGCAGTATTTT. Translated, it gives CASSLVEIRTDTQYF.

The gene calls are TRBV6-2 or TRBV6-3 and TRBJ2-7; 13 bases agree with TRBD2. J lost 0 bases, V lost 5 bases, and 13 bases had no gene match. The CDR3 has 19 amino acids. Per germline, CDR1 MNHEY and CDR2 SVGEGT. Here the CDR3 DNA reads TGTGCCAGCAGTCCGTACCGGTGGGGACTAGCGGGGTCCTCCTACGAGCAGTACGTC. This gives the protein CASSPYRWGLAGSSYEQYV.

This clone was observed a few times. The J gene is TRBJ2-2, the V gene TRBV28; the D call may be TRBD1 or TRBD2 (5 bases each). Germline V gives CDR1 MDHEN, CDR2 SYDVKM. This CDR3 contains 16 residues. V shed 6 bases and J shed 3 bases, with 17 bases lying between them. DNA for the CDR3: TGTGCCAGCAGCCCAATGGGACCCCGAGACACCGGGGAGCTGTTTTTT. This encodes CASSPMGPRDTGELFF.

J is TRBJ1-2 and V is TRBV19; D remains ambiguous. This CDR3 spans 12 amino acids. Trimming cost V 6 bases and J 4 bases, with 9 bases left between them. CDR1 is LNHDA and CDR2 is SQIVND in the germline V gene (reference sequence). DNA for the CDR3: TGTGCCAGTAGAGAGACGGTCTATGGCTACACCTTC. This sequence encodes CASRETVYGYTF.

This chain connects TRBV3-1 (or the pseudogene TRBV3-2) to TRBJ1-6; D is undetermined. CDR1 and CDR2 (germline): LGHDT, YNNKEL (reference sequence). Trimming took off 3 bases at V and 8 bases at J, with 2 bases between the two ends. The CDR3 spans 11 residues. The CDR3 DNA sequence: TGTGCCAGCAGCCAGGATTCACCCCTCCACTTT. Translating gives CASSQDSPLHF.

The rearrangement joins TRBV19 to TRBJ1-2, with 11 bases that match TRBD1. This CDR3 contains 14 residues. Germline V gene lookup returns CDR1 LNHDA and CDR2 SQIVND (reference sequence). V was clipped by 5 bases and J by 8 bases; unmatched bases: 7. CDR3 in amino acids: CASSVRDRGIGYTF. The CDR3, as DNA: TGTGCCAGTAGTGTCCGGGACAGGGGGATAGGCTACACCTTC.

The CDR3 DNA reads as TGTGCCAGCAGCCCAGGGACAGGGGGCAGAGATACGCAGTATTTT. Its translation is CASSPGTGGRDTQYF. The V call is TRBV7-2, the J call TRBJ2-3; TRBD1 matches 12 bases. The germline gives CDR1 SGHTA, CDR2 FQGNSA. This CDR3 region has 15 residues. V dropped 5 bases and J dropped 5; count of bases not matched to a gene: 5.

The chain uses TRBV28 and TRBJ1-2, with D perhaps TRBD1 (6 bases). Germline loops: CDR1 MDHEN, CDR2 SYDVKM. Trimming took off 5 bases at V and 4 bases at J, with 14 bases between the two ends. The CDR3 spans 14 residues. The CDR3 coding sequence is TGTGCCAGCAGTGCCACACAGGGCCGCTATGGCTACACCTTC. Encoded protein: CASSATQGRYGYTF.

The J gene is TRBJ2-1, the V gene TRBV5-1; unclear D gene. This CDR3 has 15 amino acids. V was clipped by 0 bases and J by 0 bases, with 7 bases between them. Germline CDR1 SGHRS, CDR2 YFSETQ. In DNA, the CDR3 is TGCGCCAGCAGCTTGGGGTATAGCTCCTACAATGAGCAGTTCTTC. Translating gives CASSLGYSSYNEQFF.

About this clone: Germline is not matched at one junction end, which may reflect a read error. The chain combines TRBV19 with TRBJ1-4; 9 bases are a match to TRBD1. The CDR3 length is 15 residues. Germline CDR1 reads LNHDA; CDR2 reads SQIVND (reference sequence). CDR3 residues: CASRIGQGSNEKLFF. CDR3 coding DNA: TGTGCCAGTAGGATAGGACAGGGGTCGAATGAAAAACTGTTTTTT.

V and J are TRBV28 and TRBJ1-2; 11 nucleotides match TRBD1. The junction had 8 bases not matched to a gene; V was cut back by 7 bases and J by 4 bases. The CDR3 consists of 15 residues. Germline CDR1 and CDR2: MDHEN and SYDVKM. The CDR3 protein is CASNLGTGGGYGYTF. CDR3 coding DNA: TGTGCCAGCAACCTTGGGACAGGGGGAGGCTATGGCTACACCTTC.

J is TRBJ2-7 and V is TRBV27, with D perhaps matching TRBD1 (6 bases). Germline values: CDR1 MNHEY, CDR2 SMNVEV (reference sequence). V shed 4 bases and J shed 3 bases, with 10 bases lying between them. This CDR3 region has 13 residues. CDR3 in DNA: TGTGCCAGCAGTTCCGACAGGAACTACGAGCAGTACTTC. This gives the protein CASSSDRNYEQYF.

This chain joins TRBV5-4 and TRBJ2-4; 9 bases align to TRBD1. The length of the CDR3 is 14 residues. From germline, CDR1 is SGHNT and CDR2 YYREEE (reference sequence). The junction had 3 bases not matched to a gene; V was cut back by 3 bases and J by 5 bases. The CDR3 DNA sequence: TGTGCCAGCAGCTCCTGGGACAGGGAAAACATTCAGTACTTC. Translating it yields CASSSWDRENIQYF.

V is TRBV7-6 and J is TRBJ2-7, with 7 bases that match TRBD1. CDR3 length: 14 residues. Germline V gives CDR1 SGHVS, CDR2 FNYEAQ. V trimming: 2 bases; J trimming: 3 bases; junction bases outside the gene matches: 4. The CDR3 loop reads CASSLFGTVYEQYF. CDR3 DNA: TGTGCCAGCAGCTTATTTGGGACAGTCTACGAGCAGTACTTC.

The CDR3 DNA is TGTGCCAGCAGCCTATACTCGAACACCGGGGAGCTGTTTTTT. It translates to CASSLYSNTGELFF. The chain carries TRBV5-4 and TRBJ2-2; unclear D gene. The CDR3 runs to 14 residues. With 4 bases removed from V and 0 bases from J, the gap between germline ends came to 7 bases. In germline, CDR1 is SGHNT, CDR2 YYREEE (reference sequence).

With respect to this clone: The sample holds other DNA sequences that translate to the same CDR3. The chain is built from TRBV5-1 and TRBJ1-5; tentative D call: TRBD1 (5 bases). Per germline, CDR1 SGHRS and CDR2 YFSETQ. V gave up 0 bases and J gave up 0 bases, with 7 bases separating them. The CDR3 has 15 amino acids. CDR3 sequence (DNA): TGCGCCAGCAGCTTGGAAGGGGTTAGCAATCAGCCCCAGCATTTT. This encodes CASSLEGVSNQPQHF.

As DNA, the CDR3 is TGTGCCAGCAGCACACAGGGGGCGGGCACTGAAGCTTTCTTT. It translates to CASSTQGAGTEAFF. The chain uses TRBV7-9 and TRBJ1-1; 9 nucleotides align to TRBD1. V lost 5 bases, J lost 4 bases, and 5 bases stayed unmatched. There are 14 residues in the CDR3. CDR1 SEHNR and CDR2 FQNEAQ come from the germline V gene (reference sequence). The complete variable domain, with remaining parts taken from reference TRBV7-9 and TRBJ1-1, reads DTGVSQNPRHKITKRGQNVTFRCDPISEHNRLYWYRQTLGQGPEFLTYFQNEAQLEKSRLLSDRFSAERPKGSFSTLEIQRTEQGDSAMYLCASSTQGAGTEAFFGQGTRLTVV.

V and J are TRBV7-3 and TRBJ2-1; TRBD2 matches 16 bases. The CDR3 has 19 residues. V gave up 5 bases and J gave up 7 bases; unmatched junction bases: 14. CDR1 is SGHTA, CDR2 FQGTGA, per germline. The chain's CDR3 is CASSPGLAGGPGVLNEQFF. CDR3 DNA: TGTGCCAGCAGCCCGGGACTAGCGGGAGGGCCAGGTGTTTTGAATGAGCAGTTCTTC.

The sample holds one count of this clone. This chain joins TRBV27 and TRBJ2-3; TRBD2 matches 10 bases. CDR1 and CDR2 from the germline V gene are MNHEY and SMNVEV (reference sequence). The CDR3 has 20 residues. The ends lost 0 bases at V and 3 bases at J; junction bases unmatched: 15. The CDR3 region has the DNA TGTGCCAGCAGTTTATCGATGGGGCTAGCGGGAGTTGGTTGGACAGATACGCAGTATTTT. Its protein product is CASSLSMGLAGVGWTDTQYF.

The CDR3 sequence is CASSDQGPVTEAFF. The CDR3 DNA reads TGCGCCAGCAGCGACCAGGGGCCGGTCACTGAAGCTTTCTTT. The rearrangement links TRBV10-1 to TRBJ1-1, with D possibly TRBD1 on 6 matching bases. The CDR3 is 14 amino acids. CDR1 WNHNN and CDR2 SYGVQD come from the germline V gene (reference sequence). Trimming left V 6 bases short and J 4 bases short, with 15 bases between.

This chain links TRBV7-2 with TRBJ1-2; D ambiguous. CDR3 length: 14 residues. CDR1 and CDR2 (germline): SGHTA, FQGNSA. Trimming removed 6 bases from V and 0 bases from J, with 11 bases in between. In DNA, the CDR3 is TGTGCCAGCAGGGCTGCCGCCTCTAACTATGGCTACACCTTC. It is translated as CASRAAASNYGYTF.

The V call is TRBV5-6, the J call TRBJ2-2; TRBD2 matches at 7 bases. This CDR3 has 15 amino acids. Losses at the gene ends were 4 bases for V and 3 bases for J; bases not matched to a gene: 6. The germline V gene encodes CDR1 SGHDT and CDR2 YYEEEE. The CDR3 is CASSPTSAYTGELFF. The CDR3 DNA sequence: TGTGCCAGCAGCCCAACTAGCGCTTACACCGGGGAGCTGTTTTTT.